These T cell receptor beta chains were read from a single sample in a study of cytomegalovirus exposure and HLA in healthy donors. Clones were sequenced by immunoSEQ multiplex PCR, and TCRdb holds only the in-frame ones, with some missing. The sample lists more than 85,000 clones; roughly three quarters were seen once. The sample consisted of PBMCs. The receptors were gathered from a female donor in good health and CMV-seropositive. Both conserved end residues are part of each CDR3.

V gene,CDR3 protein
TRBV7-2,CASSPGLAGGIKETQYF
TRBV7-7,CASSLAGRRGTGELFF
TRBV10-3,CAISPQPGHLTDTQYF
TRBV25-1,CASSAGTGVKF
TRBV9,CASSARQGTGGELFF
TRBV29-1,CSATPPTGLSGYTF
TRBV5-6,CASSPGLERGELFF
TRBV11-2,CASSPTNSYEQYF
TRBV7-9,CASSSTGINTEAFF
TRBV7-9,CASSQVLSGANGLTF
TRBV6-1,CASSDVLAKNIQYF
TRBV7-2,CASSFSGSSVNEQFF
TRBV29-1,CSVELRGRDYEQYF
TRBV14,CASSQDPLSGGDYGYTF
TRBV12-1,CASSWDGTKLNSPLHF
TRBV4-1,CASSQSDRPGANGLTF
TRBV2,CASSGPTGSPYEQYF
TRBV4-2,CASSRTSGRTGADTQYF
TRBV9,CASSPRGRDGYTF
TRBV19,CASSIRDRVNTEAFF
TRBV9,CASSVVGTGSSYNEQFF
TRBV19,CASSPGGGSNQPQHF
TRBV18,CASSPRQGWYGYTF
TRBV6-1,CASSSRAPGANGLTF
TRBV9,CASSASDSWTSGYNEQFF
TRBV18,CASSLRTSGPTYNEQFF
TRBV27,CASSPLGAAYNEQFF
TRBV7-2,CASSQGAGDEKLFF
TRBV7-2,CASSPSRVEKLFF
TRBV5-1,CASRPGVTDTQYF
TRBV5-1,CASSSQETQYF
TRBV6-6,CASRAGGPNTQYF
TRBV6-6,CASSYLTRNSNQPQHF
TRBV30,CAWTPGTLNSPLHF
TRBV4-2,CASSQTGGDGYTF
TRBV2,CASTRDRDNYGYTF
TRBV5-6,CASSLGVAGGVIDEQFF
TRBV18,CASSPPSVQETQYF
TRBV2,CASSLVRTYEQYF
TRBV27,CASGTSGRAGDTQYF
TRBV5-1,CASSLDADREYGYTF
TRBV28,CASSPRDYTYEQYF
TRBV2,CASRDKGSFTYEQYF
TRBV6-5,CASSRTSGTYEQYF
TRBV30,CAWSLRVAGGYTDTQYF